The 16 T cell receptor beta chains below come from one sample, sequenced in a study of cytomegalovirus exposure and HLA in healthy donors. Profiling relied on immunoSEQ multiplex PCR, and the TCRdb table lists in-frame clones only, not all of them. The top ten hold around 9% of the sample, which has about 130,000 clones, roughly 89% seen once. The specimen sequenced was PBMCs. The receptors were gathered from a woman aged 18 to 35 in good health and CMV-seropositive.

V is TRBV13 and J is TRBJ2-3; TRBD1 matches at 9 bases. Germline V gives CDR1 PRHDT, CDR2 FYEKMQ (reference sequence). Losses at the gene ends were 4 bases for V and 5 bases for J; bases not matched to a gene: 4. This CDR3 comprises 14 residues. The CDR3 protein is CASSSTDRGDTQYF. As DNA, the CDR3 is TGTGCCAGCAGCTCGACGGACAGGGGAGATACGCAGTATTTT. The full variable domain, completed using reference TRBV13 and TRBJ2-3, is AAGVIQSPRHLIKEKRETATLKCYPIPRHDTVYWYQQGPGQDPQFLISFYEKMQSDKGSIPDRFSAQQFSDYHSELNMSSLELGDSALYFCASSSTDRGDTQYFGPGTRLTVL.

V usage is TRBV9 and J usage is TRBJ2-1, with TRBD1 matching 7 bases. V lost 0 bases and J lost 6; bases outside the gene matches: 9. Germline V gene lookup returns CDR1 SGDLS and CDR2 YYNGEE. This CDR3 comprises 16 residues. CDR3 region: CASSVGPGQAGNEQFF. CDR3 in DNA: TGTGCCAGCAGCGTAGGGCCAGGACAGGCAGGCAATGAGCAGTTCTTC.

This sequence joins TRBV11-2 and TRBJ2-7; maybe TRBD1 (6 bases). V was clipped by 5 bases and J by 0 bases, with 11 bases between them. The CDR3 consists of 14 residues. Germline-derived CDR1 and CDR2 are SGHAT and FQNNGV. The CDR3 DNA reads TGTGCCAGCAGCCTCGTACAGGGCTCCTACGAGCAGTACTTC. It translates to CASSLVQGSYEQYF.

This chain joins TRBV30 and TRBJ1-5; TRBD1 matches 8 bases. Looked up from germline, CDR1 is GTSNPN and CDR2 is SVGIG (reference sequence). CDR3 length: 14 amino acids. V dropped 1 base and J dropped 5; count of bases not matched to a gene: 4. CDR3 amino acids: CAWSAGGSYQPQHF. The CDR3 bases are TGTGCCTGGAGTGCAGGGGGCAGTTATCAGCCCCAGCATTTT.

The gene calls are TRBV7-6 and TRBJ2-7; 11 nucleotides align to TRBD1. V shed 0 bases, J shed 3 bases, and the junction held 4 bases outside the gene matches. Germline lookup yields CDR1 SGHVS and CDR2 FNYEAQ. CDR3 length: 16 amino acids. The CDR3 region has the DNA TGTGCCAGCAGCTTAGCAGAGGGGACAGGGGGCTACGAGCAGTACTTC. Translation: CASSLAEGTGGYEQYF. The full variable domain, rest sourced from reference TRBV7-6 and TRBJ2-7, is GAGVSQSPRYKVTKRGQDVALRCDPISGHVSLYWYRQALGQGPEFLTYFNYEAQQDKSGLPNDRFSAERPEGSISTLTIQRTEQRDSAMYRCASSLAEGTGGYEQYFGPGTRLTVT.

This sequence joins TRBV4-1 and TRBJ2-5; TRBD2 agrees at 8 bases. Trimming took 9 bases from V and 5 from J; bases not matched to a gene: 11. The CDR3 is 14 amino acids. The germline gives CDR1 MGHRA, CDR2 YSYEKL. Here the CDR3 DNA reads TGCGCCAGTCGGGCGGCAACGGGGGGGGAGACCCAGTACTTC. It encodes CASRAATGGETQYF.

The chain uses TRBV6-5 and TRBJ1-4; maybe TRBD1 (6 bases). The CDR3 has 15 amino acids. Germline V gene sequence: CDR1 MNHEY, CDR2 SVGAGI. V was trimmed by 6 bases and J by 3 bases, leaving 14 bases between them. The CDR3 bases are TGTGCCAGCAGACGAAACAGGGTAGCTAATGAAAAACTGTTTTTT. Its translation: CASRRNRVANEKLFF.

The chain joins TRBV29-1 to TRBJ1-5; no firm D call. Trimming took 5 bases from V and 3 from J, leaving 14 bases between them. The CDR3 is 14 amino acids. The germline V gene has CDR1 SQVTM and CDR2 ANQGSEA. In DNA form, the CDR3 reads TGCAGCGTTACTCCGGGAGCAGCCAATCAGCCCCAGCATTTT. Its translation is CSVTPGAANQPQHF.

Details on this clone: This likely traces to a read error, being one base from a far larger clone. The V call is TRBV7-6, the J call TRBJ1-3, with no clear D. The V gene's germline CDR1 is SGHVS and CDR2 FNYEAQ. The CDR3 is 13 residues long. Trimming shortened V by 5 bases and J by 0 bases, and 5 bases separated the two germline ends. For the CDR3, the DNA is TGTGCCAGCAGCCTAAACTCTGGAAACACCATATATTTT. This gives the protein CASSLNSGNTIYF.

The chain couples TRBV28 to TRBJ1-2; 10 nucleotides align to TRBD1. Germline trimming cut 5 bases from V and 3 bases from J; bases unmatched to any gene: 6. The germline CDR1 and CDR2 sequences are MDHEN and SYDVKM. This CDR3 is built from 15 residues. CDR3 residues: CASSLDRGRDYGYTF. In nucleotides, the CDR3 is TGTGCCAGCAGTCTCGACAGGGGGCGCGACTATGGCTACACCTTC.

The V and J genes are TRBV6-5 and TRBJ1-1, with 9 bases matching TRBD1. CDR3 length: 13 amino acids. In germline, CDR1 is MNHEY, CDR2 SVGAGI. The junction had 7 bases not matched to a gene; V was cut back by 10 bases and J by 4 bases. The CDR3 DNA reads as TGTGCCACCCAACAGGGGGCCTTCACTGAAGCTTTCTTT. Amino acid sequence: CATQQGAFTEAFF.

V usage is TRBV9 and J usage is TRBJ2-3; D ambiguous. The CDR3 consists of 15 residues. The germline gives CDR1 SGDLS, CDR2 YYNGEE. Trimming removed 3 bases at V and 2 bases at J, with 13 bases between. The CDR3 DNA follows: TGTGCCAGCAGCGAAGCGCTATCGCACACAGATACGCAGTATTTT. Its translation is CASSEALSHTDTQYF.

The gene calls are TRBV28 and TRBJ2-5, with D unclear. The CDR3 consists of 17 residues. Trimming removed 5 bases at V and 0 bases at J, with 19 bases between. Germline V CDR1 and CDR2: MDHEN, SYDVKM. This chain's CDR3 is CASSNPRGDVYQETQYF. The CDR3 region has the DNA TGTGCCAGCAGTAACCCTCGTGGAGACGTGTACCAAGAGACCCAGTACTTC.

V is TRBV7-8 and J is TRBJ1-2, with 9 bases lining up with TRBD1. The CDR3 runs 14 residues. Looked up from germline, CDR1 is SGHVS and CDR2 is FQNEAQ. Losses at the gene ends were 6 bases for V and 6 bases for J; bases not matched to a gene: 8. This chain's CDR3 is CASSSRQGEDGYTF. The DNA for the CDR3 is TGTGCCAGCAGTTCCAGACAGGGGGAGGATGGCTACACCTTC. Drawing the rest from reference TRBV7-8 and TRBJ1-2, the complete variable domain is GAGVSQSPRYKVAKRGQDVALRCDPISGHVSLFWYQQALGQGPEFLTYFQNEAQLDKSGLPSDRFFAERPEGSVSTLKIQRTQQEDSAVYLCASSSRQGEDGYTFGSGTRLTVV.

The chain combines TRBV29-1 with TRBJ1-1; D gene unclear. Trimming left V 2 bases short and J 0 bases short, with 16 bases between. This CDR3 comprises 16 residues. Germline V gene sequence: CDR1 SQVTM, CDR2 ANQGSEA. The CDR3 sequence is CSVENIDWAMNTEAFF. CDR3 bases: TGCAGCGTTGAAAATATAGATTGGGCGATGAACACTGAAGCTTTCTTT.

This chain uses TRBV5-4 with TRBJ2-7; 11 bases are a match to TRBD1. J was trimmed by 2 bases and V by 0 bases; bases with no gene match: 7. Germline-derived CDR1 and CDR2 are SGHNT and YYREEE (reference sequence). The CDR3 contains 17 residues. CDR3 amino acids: CASSLATPGQGAYEQYF. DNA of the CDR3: TGTGCCAGCAGCTTGGCGACACCGGGACAGGGGGCCTACGAGCAGTACTTC. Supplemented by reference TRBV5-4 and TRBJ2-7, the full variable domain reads ETGVTQSPTHLIKTRGQQVTLRCSSQSGHNTVSWYQQALGQGPQFIFQYYREEENGRGNFPPRFSGLQFPNYSSELNVNALELDDSALYLCASSLATPGQGAYEQYFGPGTRLTVT.